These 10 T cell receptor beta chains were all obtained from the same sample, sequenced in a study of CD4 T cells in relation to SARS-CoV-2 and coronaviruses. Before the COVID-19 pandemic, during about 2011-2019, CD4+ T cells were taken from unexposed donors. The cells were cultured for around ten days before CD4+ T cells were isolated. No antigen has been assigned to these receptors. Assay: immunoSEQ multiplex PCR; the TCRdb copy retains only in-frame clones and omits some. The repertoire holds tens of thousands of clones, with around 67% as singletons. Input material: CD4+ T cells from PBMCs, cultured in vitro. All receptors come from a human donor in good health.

This CDR3 reads CSVKSGSTDTQYF. The CDR3 nucleotides are TGCAGCGTCAAAAGCGGCTCCACAGATACGCAGTATTTT. The gene calls are TRBV29-1 and TRBJ2-3; perhaps TRBD2 as D (5 bases). Germline values: CDR1 SQVTM, CDR2 ANQGSEA. CDR3 length: 13 residues. V lost 6 bases, J lost 2 bases, and 12 bases lay in between.

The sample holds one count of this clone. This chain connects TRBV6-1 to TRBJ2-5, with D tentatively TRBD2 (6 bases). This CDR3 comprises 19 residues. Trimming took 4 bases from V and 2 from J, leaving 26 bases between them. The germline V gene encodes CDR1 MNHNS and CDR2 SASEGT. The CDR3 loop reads CASSATLRRGQFRQETQYF. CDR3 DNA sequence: TGTGCCAGCAGTGCAACCCTCCGGAGGGGTCAATTCCGACAAGAGACCCAGTACTTC.

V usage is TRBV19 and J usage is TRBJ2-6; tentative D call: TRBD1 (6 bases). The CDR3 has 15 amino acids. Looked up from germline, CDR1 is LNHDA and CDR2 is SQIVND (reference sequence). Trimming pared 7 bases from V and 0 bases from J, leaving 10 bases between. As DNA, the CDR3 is TGTGCCAGTAAAGAAGGGGGCTCTGGGGCCAACGTCCTGACTTTC. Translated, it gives CASKEGGSGANVLTF.

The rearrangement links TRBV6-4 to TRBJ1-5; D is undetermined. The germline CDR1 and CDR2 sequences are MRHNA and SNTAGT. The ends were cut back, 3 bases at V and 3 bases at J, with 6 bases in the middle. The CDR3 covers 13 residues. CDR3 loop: CASSEQYNQPQHF. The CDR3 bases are TGTGCCAGCAGTGAACAGTACAATCAGCCCCAGCATTTT.

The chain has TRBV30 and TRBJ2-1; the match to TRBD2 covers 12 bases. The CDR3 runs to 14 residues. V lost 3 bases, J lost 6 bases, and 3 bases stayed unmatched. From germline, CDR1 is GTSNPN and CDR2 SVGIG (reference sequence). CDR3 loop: CAWRLAGGPNEQFF. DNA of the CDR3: TGTGCCTGGAGGCTAGCGGGAGGGCCCAATGAGCAGTTCTTC.

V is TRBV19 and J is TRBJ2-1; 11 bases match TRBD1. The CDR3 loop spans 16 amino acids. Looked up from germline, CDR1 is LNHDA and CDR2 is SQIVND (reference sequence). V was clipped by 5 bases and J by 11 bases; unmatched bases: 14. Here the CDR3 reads CASSLPGTGGTQKQFF. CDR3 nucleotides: TGTGCCAGTAGTCTCCCTGGGACAGGGGGAACCCAGAAGCAGTTCTTC.

The CDR3 protein is CASSYGGGSTEAFF. The CDR3 nucleotides are TGTGCCAGCAGTTATGGGGGCGGGAGCACTGAAGCTTTCTTT. The rearrangement uses TRBV6-5 and TRBJ1-1, with a weak D call TRBD1 (6 bases). The V and J ends lost 3 bases and 4 bases respectively, with 12 bases between them. This CDR3 comprises 14 residues. CDR1 and CDR2 from the germline V gene are MNHEY and SVGAGI.

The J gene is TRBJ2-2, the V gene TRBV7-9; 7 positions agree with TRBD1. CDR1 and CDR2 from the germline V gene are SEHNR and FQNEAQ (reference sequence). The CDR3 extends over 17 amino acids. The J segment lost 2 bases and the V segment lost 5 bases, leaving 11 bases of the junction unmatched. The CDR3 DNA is TGTGCCAGCAGCGCGCCCCCGGGACAGTCCAACACCGGGGAGCTGTTTTTT. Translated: CASSAPPGQSNTGELFF.

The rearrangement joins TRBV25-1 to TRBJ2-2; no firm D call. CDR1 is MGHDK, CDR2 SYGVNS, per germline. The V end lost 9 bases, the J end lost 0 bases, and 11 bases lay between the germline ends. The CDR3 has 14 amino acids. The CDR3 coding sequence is TGTGCCAGAACCTGGGCAGCGAACACCGGGGAGCTGTTTTTT. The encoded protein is CARTWAANTGELFF.

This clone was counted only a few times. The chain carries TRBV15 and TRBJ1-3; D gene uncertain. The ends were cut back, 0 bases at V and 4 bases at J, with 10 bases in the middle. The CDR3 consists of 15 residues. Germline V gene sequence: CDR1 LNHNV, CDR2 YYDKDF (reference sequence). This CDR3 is CATSRDRARGNTIYF. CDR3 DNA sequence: TGTGCCACCAGCAGAGACCGAGCTCGGGGAAACACCATATATTTT.